This T cell receptor beta chain comes out of a study of blood T cell repertoires in COVID-19. Study details: T cells, B-cell-depleted T cells, or PBMCs provided the cDNA or gDNA that served as material.

Between the trimmed V and J ends, which lost 5 bases and 3 bases, there was a span of 13 bases. This CDR3 contains 14 residues. Germline CDR1 and CDR2: SNHLY and FYNNEI. Authors' processing steps: Reference gene primers were amplified, and this amplification served to estimate nucleated cell counts. Repertoires were generated with immunoSEQ multiplex PCR, while TCRdb's copy carries only in-frame clones and drops some. D and trimming come from the DNA, and the V and J calls and clone size come from that table. The table includes some 58,000 clones, approximately 86% detected once. The clonotype was recovered from a middle-aged man with acute or convalescent COVID-19. The sequencing input was peripheral blood. The chain couples TRBV2 to TRBJ1-1, with D perhaps matching TRBD1 (6 bases). In DNA form, the CDR3 reads TGTGCCAGCAGTTACAGGGTTGAGTACACTGAAGCTTTCTTT. This translates into CASSYRVEYTEAFF.